Below, 28 T cell receptor beta chains from the same sample are listed, as sequenced in a study of T cell repertoires in cytomegalovirus infection. MiXCR, run by TCRdb on the reads, gives a single entry per CDR3 protein. The repertoire holds about 110,000 distinct CDR3 sequences, less than 30% seen once, with about 81% in the top ten. No antigen has been assigned to these receptors. This specimen consisted of CD8+ T cells from cultured PBMCs, obtained from culture after CMV antigen stimulation. The origin of the receptors is a human donor in good health (CMV status not recorded). Some clones in this sample may be carry-over from other donors' samples.

This clonotype has at least ten counts. The rearrangement links TRBV3-1 to TRBJ1-1; 10 bases line up with TRBD1. Germline V lookup: CDR1 LGHDT, CDR2 YNNKEL (reference sequence). V trimming: 0 bases; J trimming: 4 bases; junction bases outside the gene matches: 5. This CDR3 contains 16 residues. The CDR3 nucleotides are TGTGCCAGCAGCCAAGATCCTAGGACAGGGGGCACTGAAGCTTTCTTT. Translated: CASSQDPRTGGTEAFF.

This clonotype was recorded a few times. The rearrangement links TRBV2 to TRBJ2-1; D remains unclear. V shed 5 bases and J shed 15 bases, with 17 bases lying between them. The germline V gene encodes CDR1 SNHLY and CDR2 FYNNEI. The CDR3 covers 12 residues. The CDR3 bases are TGTGCCAGCAGTATAGACGGCACCAGAGGGTTCTTC. Its translation: CASSIDGTRGFF.

In the case of this clonotype: A much larger clone sits a single nucleotide away, making a read error possible. The rearrangement uses TRBV7-6 and TRBJ1-1; tentative D call: TRBD1 (5 bases). Looked up from germline, CDR1 is SGHVS and CDR2 is FNYEAQ. The CDR3 covers 14 residues. Here the CDR3 DNA reads TGTGCCAGCAGCCCTGGGGGGGGAAACACTGATGCTTTCTTT. Translation: CASSPGGGNTDAFF.

This clonotype occurred a few times. The chain links TRBV7-8 to TRBJ2-5; 10 nucleotides agree with TRBD1. The CDR3 consists of 17 residues. V dropped 0 bases and J dropped 5; count of bases not matched to a gene: 9. CDR1 is SGHVS, CDR2 FQNEAQ, per germline. CDR3 sequence reads: CASSLAGTGVSRETQYF. The CDR3 nucleotides read TGTGCCAGCAGCTTAGCGGGGACAGGGGTCTCGAGGGAGACCCAGTACTTC.

This clonotype was counted only a few times. This chain uses TRBV11-2 with TRBJ2-5; D gene ambiguous. The CDR3 is 15 amino acids. Germline CDR1 is SGHAT and CDR2 is FQNNGV. V was cut by 5 bases and J by 0 bases, with 13 bases left in between. In nucleotides, the CDR3 is TGTGCCAGCAGCCCCTGGCCGACGTACCAAGAGACCCAGTACTTC. Amino acids: CASSPWPTYQETQYF. The whole variable domain, remainder taken from reference TRBV11-2 and TRBJ2-5, is EAGVAQSPRYKIIEKRQSVAFWCNPISGHATLYWYQQILGQGPKLLIQFQNNGVVDDSQLPKDRFSAERLKGVDSTLKIQPAKLEDSAVYLCASSPWPTYQETQYFGPGTRLLVL.

This clonotype was counted only a few times. V gene TRBV19 combines with J gene TRBJ2-1; tentative D call: TRBD1 (6 bases). This CDR3 region has 15 residues. Germline CDR1 reads LNHDA; CDR2 reads SQIVND (reference sequence). With 0 bases removed from V and 3 bases from J, the gap between germline ends came to 9 bases. The CDR3 here is CASSIDRTDYNEQFF. DNA for the CDR3: TGTGCCAGTAGTATAGACAGGACAGACTACAATGAGCAGTTCTTC.

The rearrangement joins TRBV20-1 to TRBJ1-1; tentative D call: TRBD1 (6 bases). The V and J ends lost 5 bases and 1 base respectively, with 11 bases between them. The V gene's germline CDR1 is DFQATT and CDR2 SNEGSKA (reference sequence). The CDR3 extends over 13 amino acids. CDR3 DNA: TGCAGTGCTGTACAGGGAGAGAACACTGAAGCTTTCTTT. It specifies CSAVQGENTEAFF.

The chain has TRBV7-9 and TRBJ2-7; D could derive from TRBD1 or TRBD2 (5 bases each). Germline-derived CDR1 and CDR2 are SEHNR and FQNEAQ (reference sequence). V was cut by 4 bases and J by 8 bases, with 9 bases left in between. The CDR3 contains 11 residues. CDR3: CASSSEGKQYF. The CDR3, as DNA: TGTGCCAGCAGCTCCGAGGGGAAGCAGTACTTC.

This rearrangement joins TRBV20-1 to TRBJ1-2, with D uncertain. Trimming stripped 0 bases from V and 2 bases from J, with 7 bases between. CDR1 is DFQATT and CDR2 is SNEGSKA in the germline V gene (reference sequence). The CDR3 is made up of 13 amino acids. CDR3 sequence: CSARDLWNYGYTF. As DNA, the CDR3 is TGCAGTGCTAGAGATCTTTGGAACTATGGCTACACCTTC.

CDR3 sequence (DNA): TGTGCCAGTCGAAGCGGTTCCGAAGCTTTCTTT. It translates to CASRSGSEAFF. This chain links TRBV2 with TRBJ1-1; D uncertain. Trimming removed 9 bases at V and 8 bases at J, with 13 bases between. The CDR3 runs to 11 residues. CDR1 is SNHLY, CDR2 FYNNEI, per germline.

This clonotype appeared many times. J is TRBJ2-1 and V is TRBV7-2, with 12 positions matching TRBD2. Per germline, CDR1 SGHTA and CDR2 FQGNSA. The CDR3 runs 14 residues. Trimming at V came to 5 bases and at J to 6 bases, leaving 2 bases not matched to a gene. The CDR3 region is CASSEGLAGNEQFF. Written as DNA, the CDR3 is TGTGCCAGCAGCGAGGGACTAGCGGGCAATGAGCAGTTCTTC.

There are a few counts of this clonotype. This chain joins TRBV7-9 and TRBJ1-1; possible D gene TRBD1, 5 bases. This CDR3 contains 11 residues. Germline V CDR1 and CDR2: SEHNR, FQNEAQ (reference sequence). The V gene lost 5 bases and the J gene lost 8 bases, with 9 bases spanning the gap. The CDR3 DNA is TGTGCCAGCAGCCCCGGGGCGGAAGCTTTCTTT. Translated: CASSPGAEAFF.

For this clonotype: This may be a read error: a much more frequent sequence differs by one nucleotide. The rearrangement links TRBV7-2 to TRBJ2-1; perhaps D is TRBD1 or TRBD2 (6 bases each). The CDR3 runs 12 residues. Germline lookup yields CDR1 SGHTA and CDR2 FQGNSA. The CDR3 loop is CSSSLDSRGEFF. The CDR3 DNA reads as TGTTCCAGCAGCTTAGATTCGAGGGGGGAGTTCTTC.

The chain uses TRBV7-6 and TRBJ2-6, with TRBD1 matching over 7 bases. Germline CDR1 SGHVS, CDR2 FNYEAQ. The CDR3 consists of 19 residues. After removal of 2 bases from V and 3 bases from J, the junction contained 13 bases not matched to a gene. The CDR3 region has the DNA TGTGCCAGCAGCTTACCGTTAGGGGGCGGTTTAGTTGGGGCCAACGTCCTGACTTTC. Translation gives CASSLPLGGGLVGANVLTF. The whole variable domain, remainder taken from reference TRBV7-6 and TRBJ2-6, is GAGVSQSPRYKVTKRGQDVALRCDPISGHVSLYWYRQALGQGPEFLTYFNYEAQQDKSGLPNDRFSAERPEGSISTLTIQRTEQRDSAMYRCASSLPLGGGLVGANVLTFGAGSRLTVL.

This clonotype was seen a single time. J is TRBJ1-1 and V is TRBV12-3 or TRBV12-4; 11 nucleotides agree with TRBD1. V lost 6 bases and J lost 5; bases outside the gene matches: 11. There are 16 residues in the CDR3. The CDR3 spells CASSPFRTGGRTEAFF. The CDR3 DNA reads as TGTGCCAGCAGCCCATTCCGGACAGGGGGCAGGACTGAAGCTTTCTTT.

The chain recombines TRBV12-3 or TRBV12-4 with TRBJ2-5; a weak D match, TRBD2 (5 bases). V was cut by 7 bases and J by 7 bases, with 22 bases left in between. The CDR3 is 15 amino acids. CDR3 loop: CASTLRTDLTGTQYF. Here the CDR3 DNA reads TGTGCCAGCACTCTACGCACGGACTTGACGGGGACCCAGTACTTC.

Here the CDR3 DNA reads TGTGCCAGTAGTATAACCGTAGGCGCTGAAGCTTTCTTT. Protein: CASSITVGAEAFF. The rearrangement uses TRBV19 and TRBJ1-1, with D uncertain. Germline V gene lookup returns CDR1 LNHDA and CDR2 SQIVND (reference sequence). This CDR3 spans 13 amino acids. Between the trimmed V and J ends, which lost 2 bases and 6 bases, there was a span of 10 bases.

This clonotype was observed at least ten times. The rearrangement joins TRBV7-2 to TRBJ1-5; tentative D call: TRBD1 (5 bases). The CDR3 runs to 16 residues. Trimming pared 5 bases from V and 2 bases from J, leaving 16 bases between. The germline V gene encodes CDR1 SGHTA and CDR2 FQGNSA. Here the CDR3 reads CASSPRWDGGNQPQHF. In DNA, the CDR3 is TGTGCCAGCAGCCCCCGGTGGGACGGGGGCAATCAGCCCCAGCATTTT.

The chain's CDR3 is CAGMGGPNTGELFF. CDR3 DNA: TGTGCCGGCATGGGGGGACCCAACACCGGGGAGCTGTTTTTT. The chain recombines TRBV6-2 or TRBV6-3 with TRBJ2-2, with D tentatively TRBD2 (6 bases). The germline V gene has CDR1 MNHEY and CDR2 SVGEGT. The CDR3 sequence is 14 residues long. V lost 11 bases to trimming and J lost 2 bases, with 15 bases between them.

This clonotype came up once. This chain uses TRBV28 with TRBJ1-1; D possibly corresponds to TRBD1 (6 bases). Looked up from germline, CDR1 is MDHEN and CDR2 is SYDVKM. The CDR3 spans 13 residues. Trimming removed 6 bases at V and 5 bases at J, with 13 bases between. The CDR3 DNA is TGTGCCAGCAGCGACAGGAGCCGAACTGAAGCTTTCTTT. Amino acids: CASSDRSRTEAFF.

This clonotype was seen repeatedly, ten times or more. The chain uses TRBV7-8 and TRBJ2-1; 7 positions match TRBD2. This CDR3 has 16 residues. From germline, CDR1 is SGHVS and CDR2 FQNEAQ. After removal of 1 base from V and 1 base from J, the junction contained 4 bases not matched to a gene. The DNA for the CDR3 is TGTGCCAGCAGCTTAGGGTCTAGCGGTTCCTACAATGAGCAGTTCTTC. Translated, it gives CASSLGSSGSYNEQFF.

V gene TRBV3-1 combines with J gene TRBJ2-1; 10 nucleotides align to TRBD1. The CDR3 consists of 17 residues. The J segment lost 3 bases and the V segment lost 0 bases, leaving 5 bases of the junction unmatched. Germline V gene lookup returns CDR1 LGHDT and CDR2 YNNKEL (reference sequence). CDR3 sequence reads: CASSQDLGTGVYNEQFF. For the CDR3, the DNA is TGTGCCAGCAGCCAAGATCTCGGGACAGGGGTCTACAATGAGCAGTTCTTC.

This clonotype was counted only a few times. J is TRBJ2-2 and V is TRBV3-1, with TRBD2 as a possible D gene (6 bases). CDR1 LGHDT and CDR2 YNNKEL come from the germline V gene (reference sequence). This CDR3 is built from 16 residues. Trimming removed 3 bases from V and 4 bases from J, with 15 bases in between. Here the CDR3 DNA reads TGTGCCAGCAGCCATCCTTCGGGACTTGCCACCGGGGAGCTGTTTTTT. Protein: CASSHPSGLATGELFF.

V is TRBV28 and J is TRBJ1-6; TRBD1 might be the D (6 bases). Per germline, CDR1 MDHEN and CDR2 SYDVKM. V lost 5 bases and J 3 bases, leaving 14 bases between the germline ends. The CDR3 is 16 residues long. The CDR3 sequence is CASSLLEGGYNSPLHF. CDR3 DNA: TGTGCCAGCAGTCTGCTCGAGGGGGGCTATAATTCACCCCTCCACTTT.

This sequence joins TRBV29-1 and TRBJ2-7, with 9 bases identical to TRBD1. The trim removed 6 bases at V and 7 bases at J, leaving 7 bases unmatched. CDR1 is SQVTM, CDR2 ANQGSEA, per germline. The CDR3 sequence is 12 residues long. CDR3 nucleotide sequence: TGCAGCGTCCACAGGGGGCCAAGGGAGCAGTACTTC. Its protein product is CSVHRGPREQYF.

V usage is TRBV5-1 and J usage is TRBJ1-3; TRBD1 matches at 10 bases. Losses at the gene ends were 5 bases for V and 2 bases for J; bases not matched to a gene: 4. Germline V gene data show CDR1 as SGHRS and CDR2 as YFSETQ. This CDR3 spans 15 amino acids. The CDR3 DNA sequence: TGCGCCAGCAGGGCTGGGACAGGGGCTGGAAACACCATATATTTT. It is translated as CASRAGTGAGNTIYF. Supplemented by reference TRBV5-1 and TRBJ1-3, the full variable domain reads KAGVTQTPRYLIKTRGQQVTLSCSPISGHRSVSWYQQTPGQGLQFLFEYFSETQRNKGNFPGRFSGRQFSNSRSEMNVSTLELGDSALYLCASRAGTGAGNTIYFGEGSWLTVV.

The chain joins TRBV7-2 to TRBJ2-7; D is possibly TRBD2 (7 bases). CDR1 is SGHTA and CDR2 is FQGNSA in the germline V gene. The V gene lost 4 bases and the J gene lost 2 bases, with 18 bases spanning the gap. The CDR3 consists of 16 residues. The CDR3 sequence is CASSSEGRGIPYEQYF. The CDR3 bases are TGTGCCAGCAGCTCCGAGGGGAGGGGGATCCCCTACGAGCAGTACTTC.

This clonotype was recorded a few times. The genes are TRBV15 and TRBJ2-7; D is possibly TRBD1 (5 bases). This CDR3 has 14 amino acids. Trimming cost V 6 bases and J 1 base, with 13 bases left between them. CDR1 is LNHNV and CDR2 is YYDKDF in the germline V gene (reference sequence). CDR3 sequence: CATRMQGSSYEQYF. The CDR3 DNA follows: TGTGCCACCAGAATGCAGGGATCATCCTACGAGCAGTACTTC.